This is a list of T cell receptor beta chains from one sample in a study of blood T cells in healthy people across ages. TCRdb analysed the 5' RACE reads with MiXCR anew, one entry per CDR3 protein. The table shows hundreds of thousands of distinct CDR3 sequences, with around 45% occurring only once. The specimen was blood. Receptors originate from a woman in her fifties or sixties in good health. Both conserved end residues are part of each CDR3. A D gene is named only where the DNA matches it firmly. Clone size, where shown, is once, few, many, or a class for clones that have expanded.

TGTGCCAGCACCCTGATGGGTGAAGCTTTCTTT	CASTLMGEAFF	TRBV7-2	NA	few	TRBJ1-1
TGTGCCACCAGTGACCCAGCCGCGGGAGAAGAGACCCAGTACTTC	CATSDPAAGEETQYF	TRBV24-1	TRBD2	NA	TRBJ2-5
TGTGCCAGCATGGGGATTGGGACTGCAACTAATGAAAAACTGTTTTTT	CASMGIGTATNEKLFF	TRBV27	NA	NA	TRBJ1-4
TGTGCCAGCAGCTTAGAGGTCCGACAGGGAGAGACCCAGTACTTC	CASSLEVRQGETQYF	TRBV7-2	TRBD1	few	TRBJ2-5
TGTGCCAGCTCACCATACGCTCAGGGAATCTCCTACGAGCAGTACTTC	CASSPYAQGISYEQYF	TRBV18	NA	NA	TRBJ2-7
TGCAGCGTTGCTAGTGCAGATACGCAGTATTTT	CSVASADTQYF	TRBV29-1	NA	few	TRBJ2-3
TGCGCCAGCAGCCAAAGTGAGACGGGGAAATCACCCCTCCACTTT	CASSQSETGKSPLHF	TRBV4-3	NA	few	TRBJ1-6
TGTGCCAGCAGCGCGGGAGTCTGGAGGCGGGAGAACGAGCAGTACTTC	CASSAGVWRRENEQYF	TRBV7-9	TRBD2	NA	TRBJ2-7
TGTGCCAGCAGCCAGATGGGGGATGAGCAGTACTTC	CASSQMGDEQYF	TRBV3-1	NA	NA	TRBJ2-7
TGTGCCAGCAGCCAAGCCCTACCCGGGACAAGGAAGGTAGAGCAGTACTTC	CASSQALPGTRKVEQYF	TRBV14	NA	NA	TRBJ2-5
TGTGCCAGCAGCAAGGACGTCAATCAGCCCCAGCATTTT	CASSKDVNQPQHF	TRBV7-2	NA	NA	TRBJ1-5
TGTGCCAGCAGCTTAGTGGGGGGGCGAGGGACTAGCGGGAGTTACGAGCAGTACTTC	CASSLVGGRGTSGSYEQYF	TRBV7-2	TRBD2	few	TRBJ2-7
TGCGCCAGCAGCTCGGCGGGACAGGCGTCCCCTGGGGCCAACGTCCTGACTTTC	CASSSAGQASPGANVLTF	TRBV5-1	TRBD1	few	TRBJ2-6
TGTGCCATCAGCGTATACAACGGTGAAAAACTGTTTTTT	CAISVYNGEKLFF	TRBV10-3	NA	few	TRBJ1-4
TGTGCCAGCAGCTTAGCTCAATCTAGTGAGGAGCAGTTCTTC	CASSLAQSSEEQFF	TRBV11-2	NA	NA	TRBJ2-1
TGCAGTGCTGTCCACCCCTCGCCCTACGAGCAGTACTTC	CSAVHPSPYEQYF	TRBV20-1	NA	NA	TRBJ2-7
TGTGCCAGTCGGAAGCGGTGGGGCACTGAAGCTTTCTTT	CASRKRWGTEAFF	TRBV25-1	NA	NA	TRBJ1-1
TGTGCCAGCAGCTTAGGCGGACTAGCGGGAGGGCTCAGAAACATTCAGTACTTC	CASSLGGLAGGLRNIQYF	TRBV7-9	TRBD2	few	TRBJ2-4
TGTGCCAGCAGTTCCCCCAAGGGAGGTGTTTACAATGAGCAGTTCTTC	CASSSPKGGVYNEQFF	TRBV27	NA	NA	TRBJ2-1
TGCAGTGCTACAGCCGGGACTAGCGGCACAGATACGCAGTATTTT	CSATAGTSGTDTQYF	TRBV20-1	TRBD2	NA	TRBJ2-3
TGCAGCGTTGAAGATCGAGGATCCGGGGAGCTGTTTTTT	CSVEDRGSGELFF	TRBV29-1	NA	NA	TRBJ2-2
TGTGCCTGGAAACTTTTGGTGGCCTACGAGCAGTACTTC	CAWKLLVAYEQYF	TRBV30	NA	NA	TRBJ2-7
TGTGCCAGCAGCCTACGACAGGGAGAGAACATTCAGTACTTC	CASSLRQGENIQYF	TRBV7-9	TRBD1	NA	TRBJ2-4
TGCAGCATTGTTAGCGGTCTCGTGGACAGGGCGGAAGAGACCCAGTACTTC	CSIVSGLVDRAEETQYF	TRBV29-1	TRBD1	NA	TRBJ2-5